The rows below give T cell receptor beta chains drawn from one sample of a study of shared clonotypes between healthy human individuals. Data came from immunoSEQ multiplex PCR; TCRdb stores just in-frame clones and leaves some out. The repertoire holds fewer than 2.5 million clones, 90% to 95% seen once, with more than 0.35% in the top ten. Sequencing was done on a sample of naive CD4+ T cells from PBMCs. The receptors were sampled from a man in his late teens or twenties in good health. Some clones in this sample may be carry-over from other donors' samples. CDR3s leave out the opening cysteine and the closing phenylalanine or tryptophan. Only part of the rows carry a size: once, few, many, or a class if the clone is expanded.

J gene	CDR3 length	clone size	V gene	CDR3 protein
TRBJ2-3	12	.	TRBV15	ATSRGQSTDTQY
TRBJ2-1	13	.	TRBV28	ASSPRGRGKDEQF
TRBJ1-5	13	.	TRBV6-1	ASSVGQGLGQPQH
TRBJ2-7	13	.	TRBV4-1	ASSRIGQGAAEQY
TRBJ1-1	10	.	TRBV6-1	ASRKGVPEAF
TRBJ2-3	12	.	TRBV9	ASSLDPSTDTQY
TRBJ2-5	13	.	TRBV14	ASSQDSTNQETQY
TRBJ2-7	12	.	TRBV4-2	ASSLTAALYEQY
TRBJ1-1	9	.	TRBV19	ASRRNTEAF
TRBJ2-2	14	.	TRBV7-3	ASSLMGDRATGELF
TRBJ1-2	14	.	TRBV7-9	ASSLELARGNYGYT
TRBJ1-4	13	.	TRBV19	ASSSAGLHNEKLF
TRBJ2-2	16	.	TRBV10-3	AISEPGQGAARTGELF
TRBJ2-5	11	.	TRBV5-6	ASIKRGGETQY
TRBJ2-3	16	.	TRBV9	ASSVTSGRAGRTDTQY
TRBJ2-1	14	once	TRBV7-2	ASSLARLAGGSEQF
TRBJ2-5	13	.	TRBV5-1	ASSRGTGNQETQY
TRBJ1-5	16	.	TRBV21-1	ASSKTIKGTGGRQPQH
TRBJ2-5	13	once	TRBV19	ASSAPRGVEETQY
TRBJ2-5	17	.	TRBV5-6	ASSHTRLAGGPRVETQY
TRBJ2-2	11	.	TRBV7-6	ASSFANTGELF
TRBJ2-3	14	.	TRBV4-1	ASSQPASAPTDTQY
TRBJ2-2	14	.	TRBV28	ASSPAAGGTTGELF
TRBJ2-1	8	.	TRBV28	AAGYNEQF
TRBJ2-1	11	.	TRBV6-6	ASRRVADNEQF
TRBJ2-7	13	.	TRBV5-1	ASSSRGGGNHEQY
TRBJ1-5	15	.	TRBV18	ASSPPTGPGSNQPQH
TRBJ2-3	10	.	TRBV5-1	ASSFPGDTQY
TRBJ1-2	9	once	TRBV20-1	SAIAIYGYT
TRBJ1-2	12	.	TRBV7-2	ASSLFYQSGGYT
TRBJ1-1	12	few	TRBV7-9	ASSLIPSSTEAF
TRBJ2-3	15	.	TRBV6-1	ASSEGKSRAPTDTQY
TRBJ1-2	15	.	TRBV4-1	ASSPQSGGPLRYGYT
TRBJ1-1	14	.	TRBV7-3	ASSLTLGLENTEAF
TRBJ2-7	12	.	TRBV7-3	ASSYGSDSYEQY
TRBJ1-4	11	.	TRBV5-1	ASRTATNEKLF
TRBJ2-1	15	.	TRBV21-1	ASSKGSLPCCYNEQF
TRBJ2-3	9	.	TRBV28	ASRSTDTQY
TRBJ2-2	13	.	TRBV10-3	AISDLLSNTGELF
TRBJ1-4	14	once	TRBV5-4	ASSLAGMTTNEKLF
TRBJ2-7	13	.	TRBV27	ASSLLAGGSYEQY
TRBJ2-1	10	.	TRBV4-3	ASSPWGGEQF
TRBJ2-3	14	once	TRBV15	ATSRLSGRVADTQY
TRBJ2-5	12	.	TRBV19	ASSIRGSVETQY
TRBJ1-1	13	.	TRBV19	ASSNPGPANTEAF
TRBJ2-2	13	.	TRBV28	ASSFLGSNTGELF
TRBJ1-3	13	.	TRBV7-9	ASSPDRPSGNTIY
TRBJ2-7	13	.	TRBV4-1	ASSLLRDSSYEQY
TRBJ2-7	12	.	TRBV6-1	ATTLQAGPYEQY
TRBJ2-7	11	.	TRBV15	ATSRGPGGEQY
TRBJ2-7	13	.	TRBV18	ASSPGTGGMSEQY
TRBJ1-3	15	.	TRBV28	ASRQGVRSLSGNTIY